Below are 22 T cell receptor beta chains sequenced from a single sample in a study of control samples from healthy donors and cancer patients. Sequenced by immunoSEQ multiplex PCR; TCRdb stores in-frame clones only, minus some. The sample has about 55,000 clones; about 96% are singletons. Material for sequencing was blood. These receptor sequences come from a woman aged 18-29 years in good health.

This clone was found once. The chain's CDR3 is CASRRGLAGVDEQFF. The DNA for the CDR3 is TGTGCCAGCAGGAGAGGACTAGCTGGGGTCGATGAGCAGTTCTTC. The rearrangement uses TRBV3-1 (or the pseudogene TRBV3-2) and TRBJ2-1; 8 bases match TRBD2. This CDR3 is 15 amino acids long. V lost 6 bases, J lost 8 bases, and 12 bases stayed unmatched. Per germline, CDR1 LGHDT and CDR2 YNNKEL (reference sequence).

The chain couples TRBV6-1 to TRBJ2-1, with 10 bases fitting TRBD2. Germline V gene data show CDR1 as MNHNS and CDR2 as SASEGT. The CDR3 extends over 16 amino acids. After removal of 4 bases from V and 7 bases from J, the junction contained 10 bases not matched to a gene. For the CDR3, the DNA is TGTGCCAGCAGTGTCCTAGCGGGGGCCCAGGGAAATGAGCAGTTCTTC. This sequence encodes CASSVLAGAQGNEQFF.

In the case of this clone: One junction end disagrees with the germline gene, perhaps due to a read error. Other DNA sequences within the sample encode an identical CDR3. The chain uses TRBV18 and TRBJ1-2, with TRBD1 matching 7 bases. The germline gives CDR1 KGHSH, CDR2 LQKENI. The CDR3 length is 12 residues. The CDR3: CASSDRFDGYTF. The DNA of the CDR3 is TGTGCCAGCTCGGACAGGTTTGATGGTTACACCTTC.

The CDR3 protein is CASSAIAGSSYEQYF. CDR3 nucleotide sequence: TGTGCCAGCAGCGCTATAGCGGGGAGTTCCTACGAGCAGTACTTC. The chain uses TRBV9 and TRBJ2-7; 8 positions agree with TRBD2. V was clipped by 3 bases and J by 1 base; unmatched bases: 6. The CDR3 consists of 15 residues. Per germline, CDR1 SGDLS and CDR2 YYNGEE.

This chain links TRBV28 with TRBJ1-6; D uncertain. The CDR3 runs 14 residues. Germline-derived CDR1 and CDR2 are MDHEN and SYDVKM. V gave up 3 bases and J gave up 7 bases, with 10 bases separating them. The CDR3 region has the DNA TGTGCCAGCAGTTTCCGGCGACGGAATTCACCCCTCCACTTT. Translating it yields CASSFRRRNSPLHF. The entire variable domain, with the rest obtained from reference TRBV28 and TRBJ1-6, is as follows: DVKVTQSSRYLVKRTGEKVFLECVQDMDHENMFWYRQDPGLGLRLIYFSYDVKMKEKGDIPEGYSVSREKKERFSLILESASTNQTSMYLCASSFRRRNSPLHFGNGTRLTVT.

V and J are TRBV12-5 and TRBJ2-7; TRBD1 matches 7 bases. The ends lost 1 base at V and 2 bases at J; junction bases unmatched: 8. This CDR3 region has 16 residues. The germline CDR1 and CDR2 sequences are LGHNT and FRNRAP. DNA for the CDR3: TGTGCTAGTGGTTTGGGACAGGGCAGGACCCCCTACGAGCAGTACTTC. Protein product: CASGLGQGRTPYEQYF.

This chain links TRBV12-3 or TRBV12-4 with TRBJ2-3; no firm D call. The CDR3 extends over 11 amino acids. The V end was cut by 3 bases, the J end by 2 bases, with 0 bases between. CDR3 DNA sequence: TGTGCCAGCAGTTTCACAGATACGCAGTATTTT. It is translated as CASSFTDTQYF.

The rearrangement uses TRBV6-2 or TRBV6-3 and TRBJ1-2, with D hard to call. Trimming took off 2 bases at V and 2 bases at J, with 12 bases between the two ends. CDR3 length: 15 residues. The germline V gene encodes CDR1 MNHEY and CDR2 SVGEGT. This CDR3 is CASSYRVGVNYGYTF. The DNA for the CDR3 is TGTGCCAGCAGTTACCGAGTGGGCGTGAACTATGGCTACACCTTC.

The V gene is TRBV6-5, the J gene TRBJ1-2, with no clear D. CDR1 and CDR2 from the germline V gene are MNHEY and SVGAGI. The length of the CDR3 is 15 residues. Trimming stripped 2 bases from V and 3 bases from J, with 13 bases between. This CDR3 reads CASSYEGKSDYGYTF. In nucleotides, the CDR3 is TGTGCCAGCAGTTACGAAGGGAAAAGCGACTATGGCTACACCTTC.

This clone was recorded once. The chain joins TRBV7-9 to TRBJ1-5, with unresolved D. Germline-derived CDR1 and CDR2 are SEHNR and FQNEAQ (reference sequence). V lost 2 bases and J 3 bases, leaving 2 bases between the germline ends. The CDR3 loop spans 12 amino acids. For the CDR3, the DNA is TGTGCCAGCAGCTTATTCAATCAGCCCCAGCATTTT. Its translation is CASSLFNQPQHF.

This chain connects TRBV19 to TRBJ2-7, with D possibly TRBD1 on 6 matching bases. Trimming removed 10 bases at V and 5 bases at J, with 24 bases between. CDR3 length equals 15 residues. Germline values: CDR1 LNHDA, CDR2 SQIVND (reference sequence). The CDR3 reads CATNGVQGERNEQYF. The CDR3 region has the DNA TGTGCCACGAATGGGGTACAGGGTGAAAGGAACGAGCAGTACTTC. The complete variable domain, with remaining parts taken from reference TRBV19 and TRBJ2-7, reads DGGITQSPKYLFRKEGQNVTLSCEQNLNHDAMYWYRQDPGQGLRLIYYSQIVNDFQKGDIAEGYSVSREKKESFPLTVTSAQKNPTAFYLCATNGVQGERNEQYFGPGTRLTVT.

The chain has TRBV21-1 and TRBJ1-3; the table's D call of TRBD1 was not tested on the DNA. TRBV21-1 is marked as a pseudogene. This CDR3 comprises 15 residues. DNA for the CDR3: TGTGCCAGCAGAAAAGCGTACAGGGCTGGAAACACCATATATTTT. This codes for CASRKAYRAGNTIYF.

The chain employs TRBV18 and TRBJ2-1; 8 bases agree with TRBD1. V trimming: 6 bases; J trimming: 4 bases; junction bases outside the gene matches: 11. CDR3 length: 16 amino acids. Germline-derived CDR1 and CDR2 are KGHSH and LQKENI. CDR3 in amino acids: CASSANAGGHYNEQFF. CDR3 DNA sequence: TGTGCCAGCTCGGCAAATGCAGGGGGCCATTACAATGAGCAGTTCTTC.

The chain couples TRBV4-3 to TRBJ1-1; D might be TRBD1 (5 bases). This CDR3 is built from 12 residues. CDR1 and CDR2 from the germline V gene are LGHNA and YSLEER. V was cut by 6 bases and J by 4 bases, with 9 bases left in between. CDR3 sequence reads: CASSLGATEAFF. The CDR3, as DNA: TGCGCCAGCAGTTTAGGGGCCACTGAAGCTTTCTTT.

This chain connects TRBV18 to TRBJ1-4; D remains unclear. There are 11 residues in the CDR3. Germline V gene data show CDR1 as KGHSH and CDR2 as LQKENI. V lost 6 bases and J lost 4, with 3 bases in between. DNA for the CDR3: TGTGCCAGCTCGGGTAATGAAAAACTGTTTTTT. It translates to CASSGNEKLFF. Full variable domain (missing parts from reference TRBV18 and TRBJ1-4): NAGVMQNPRHLVRRRGQEARLRCSPMKGHSHVYWYRQLPEEGLKFMVYLQKENIIDESGMPKERFSAEFPKEGPSILRIQQVVRGDSAAYFCASSGNEKLFFGSGTQLSVL.

The chain has TRBV27 and TRBJ1-1, with 9 bases identical to TRBD1. Unmatched junction bases numbered 8, after V lost 5 bases and J lost 10 bases. The CDR3 has 13 amino acids. From germline, CDR1 is MNHEY and CDR2 SMNVEV (reference sequence). The chain's CDR3 is CASSPWDREGAFF. In DNA, the CDR3 is TGTGCCAGCAGTCCCTGGGACAGGGAGGGAGCTTTCTTT.

The chain has TRBV30 and TRBJ1-4; D perhaps matches TRBD1 (5 bases). Germline values: CDR1 GTSNPN, CDR2 SVGIG (reference sequence). With 4 bases removed from V and 8 bases from J, the gap between germline ends came to 17 bases. The CDR3 is made up of 14 amino acids. CDR3 DNA: TGTGCCTGGAATCAGGGCACGCAGGTAGAAAAACTGTTTTTT. It yields the protein CAWNQGTQVEKLFF.

The V call is TRBV19, the J call TRBJ1-2; D unresolved. CDR3 length: 14 residues. The germline CDR1 and CDR2 sequences are LNHDA and SQIVND (reference sequence). The V end was cut by 0 bases, the J end by 8 bases, with 13 bases between. CDR3 nucleotide sequence: TGTGCCAGTAGTATAGATCTGACCGCGGGAGGCTACACCTTC. This gives the protein CASSIDLTAGGYTF.

The chain carries TRBV6-5 and TRBJ1-1; the D is unclear. Trimming pared 6 bases from V and 4 bases from J, leaving 9 bases between. CDR1 is MNHEY and CDR2 is SVGAGI in the germline V gene. The length of the CDR3 is 12 residues. In DNA, the CDR3 is TGTGCCAGCAGCGCCGGCGGCACTGAAGCTTTCTTT. It translates to CASSAGGTEAFF.

The chain combines TRBV7-9 with TRBJ1-5, with no clear D. The CDR3 sequence is 14 residues long. The V and J ends lost 2 bases and 4 bases respectively, with 9 bases between them. The germline CDR1 and CDR2 sequences are SEHNR and FQNEAQ (reference sequence). In nucleotides, the CDR3 is TGTGCCAGCAGCTTAATTGGCTTAAATCAGCCCCAGCATTTT. Its protein product is CASSLIGLNQPQHF.

This clone was found once. The chain couples TRBV28 to TRBJ2-3, with TRBD2 matching 11 bases. This CDR3 comprises 18 residues. The ends lost 4 bases at V and 2 bases at J; junction bases unmatched: 11. CDR1 MDHEN and CDR2 SYDVKM come from the germline V gene. CDR3: CASSSRLAGIGITDTQYF. For the CDR3, the DNA is TGTGCCAGCAGTTCGAGACTAGCGGGGATCGGAATCACAGATACGCAGTATTTT.

The rearrangement links TRBV5-6 to TRBJ1-2; D remains unclear. This CDR3 spans 11 amino acids. Trimming left V 2 bases short and J 8 bases short, with 7 bases between. CDR1 is SGHDT, CDR2 YYEEEE, per germline. The CDR3 region has the DNA TGTGCCAGCAGCTTTACGCGGGGCTACACCTTC. Translation gives CASSFTRGYTF.